This T cell receptor beta chain emerged from a study of T-cell reconstitution after alpha-beta-depleted transplantation in children. General observations from the study: At the one-year point after transplant, T-cell counts and TCRbeta diversity were found to come mostly from T cells that had been newly produced. Surviving recipient cells, namely T cells and thymic progenitors, were the source of high day-60 TCRbeta diversity in some patients.

To note about this clonotype: The target antigen is unknown.

CDR3 length: 16 amino acids. V was shortened by 0 bases and J by 0 bases, with 13 bases between the two germline ends. Germline lookup yields CDR1 DFQATT and CDR2 SNEGSKA (reference sequence). Unique molecular identifiers were used in preparing the TCRbeta library. TCRdb re-called the PCR reads through MiXCR, storing one row per CDR3 protein. The sample records about 900,000 distinct CDR3 sequences, 25% to 30% being singletons. This receptor was identified in a boy under two years old who had a stem cell transplant for SCID, so the T cells may come from the graft donor. The source was PBMCs, mostly from graft donor cells, collected 360 days after TCRalphabeta/CD19-depleted stem cell transplant. The rearrangement joins TRBV20-1 to TRBJ2-3; D remains ambiguous. CDR3 bases: TGCAGTGCTAGAGATTGGAGCCGAGATAGCACAGATACGCAGTATTTT. The encoded protein is CSARDWSRDSTDTQYF.